These 24 T cell receptor beta chains were sequenced from one sample in a study of post-analysis software for immune sequencing data. The antigens for these receptors are not known. Every TCR beta cDNA library bore unique molecular identifiers. TCRdb used MiXCR to reprocess the PCR reads, holding one entry per CDR3 protein. The sample comprises fewer than 900,000 distinct CDR3 sequences, about 45% of which are singletons, and 4.9% rests with the top ten. Overall study findings and caveats: Controls showed lower frequencies than patients for roughly 5 TRBV segments, and TRBV5-6, TRBV5-1 and TRBV20-1 were among these.

Sequencing input: blood. The receptor set was obtained from a girl aged 5-17 years with multiple sclerosis.

The chain employs TRBV5-6 and TRBJ2-1; the match to TRBD2 covers 9 bases. This CDR3 has 15 amino acids. V lost 3 bases, J lost 2 bases, and 3 bases stayed unmatched. Germline lookup yields CDR1 SGHDT and CDR2 YYEEEE. The CDR3 spells CASSSLAGTYNEQFF. The DNA for the CDR3 is TGTGCCAGCAGCTCGCTAGCGGGGACCTACAATGAGCAGTTCTTC. Full variable domain (remainder filled in from reference TRBV5-6 and TRBJ2-1): DAGVTQSPTHLIKTRGQQVTLRCSPKSGHDTVSWYQQALGQGPQFIFQYYEEEERQRGNFPDRFSGHQFPNYSSELNVNALLLGDSALYLCASSSLAGTYNEQFFGPGTRLTVL.

The chain combines TRBV7-6 with TRBJ1-6; TRBD1 aligns across 9 bases. The CDR3 covers 14 residues. Per germline, CDR1 SGHVS and CDR2 FNYEAQ. V trimming: 8 bases; J trimming: 9 bases; junction bases outside the gene matches: 8. This CDR3 is CASAPGTGISPLHF. The CDR3 DNA sequence: TGTGCCAGCGCTCCCGGGACAGGGATTTCACCCCTCCACTTT.

In the case of this clonotype: A much more abundant neighbour one base away suggests this may be a read error. The chain combines TRBV5-1 with TRBJ2-1; 8 nucleotides agree with TRBD2. This CDR3 is built from 15 residues. Germline CDR1 and CDR2: SGHRS and YFSETQ. V was clipped by 0 bases and J by 2 bases; unmatched bases: 1. CDR3 DNA: TGCGCCAGCAGCTTGGAGACTAGCGCCTACAATGAGCAGTTCTTC. Encoded protein: CASSLETSAYNEQFF.

The rearrangement uses TRBV11-2 and TRBJ2-5; tentatively, D is TRBD1 or TRBD2 (5 bases each). V lost 1 base, J lost 1 base, and 22 bases lay in between. In germline, CDR1 is SGHAT, CDR2 FQNNGV. CDR3 length equals 19 residues. The CDR3, as DNA: TGTGCCAGCAGCTTAGGACGGGCAGGGACGATAAAGCTCCAAGAGACCCAGTACTTC. Protein product: CASSLGRAGTIKLQETQYF. Filled out from reference TRBV11-2 and TRBJ2-5, the complete variable domain reads EAGVAQSPRYKIIEKRQSVAFWCNPISGHATLYWYQQILGQGPKLLIQFQNNGVVDDSQLPKDRFSAERLKGVDSTLKIQPAKLEDSAVYLCASSLGRAGTIKLQETQYFGPGTRLLVL.

CDR3 sequence (DNA): TGTGCCAGCAGCTTAGACCCCACCAGGGGCTACGAGCAGTACTTC. Translating gives CASSLDPTRGYEQYF. This sequence joins TRBV7-2 and TRBJ2-7; D might be TRBD1 (6 bases). This CDR3 is built from 15 residues. Germline V gene lookup returns CDR1 SGHTA and CDR2 FQGNSA. V was shortened by 1 base and J by 3 bases, with 13 bases between the two germline ends.

This clonotype has only a few counts. The gene calls are TRBV2 and TRBJ2-5, with TRBD2 identical over 10 bases. With 6 bases clipped from V and 2 bases from J, the junction kept 9 bases outside the gene matches. Germline V gene sequence: CDR1 SNHLY, CDR2 FYNNEI. The CDR3 runs 16 residues. DNA of the CDR3: TGTGCCAGCAGCGTGCTAGCGGGAGCACCTCAAGAGACCCAGTACTTC. Protein product: CASSVLAGAPQETQYF.

Only a few counts were recorded for this clonotype. The chain carries TRBV28 and TRBJ2-5, with D tentatively TRBD2 (6 bases). Trimming removed 8 bases from V and 5 bases from J, with 18 bases in between. This CDR3 contains 14 residues. Per germline, CDR1 MDHEN and CDR2 SYDVKM. CDR3 sequence: CASRGSSTWETQYF. CDR3 DNA sequence: TGTGCCAGCCGGGGGTCTAGCACGTGGGAGACCCAGTACTTC.

The genes are TRBV14 and TRBJ2-5, with 8 bases that match TRBD2. J was trimmed by 1 base and V by 3 bases; bases with no gene match: 16. The CDR3 consists of 19 residues. Germline values: CDR1 SGHDN, CDR2 FVKESK. CDR3 loop: CASSHRPRGRRVPQETQYF. The CDR3 coding sequence is TGTGCCAGCAGCCACCGGCCACGCGGGAGGCGGGTCCCCCAAGAGACCCAGTACTTC.

This clonotype has only a few counts. V is TRBV20-1 and J is TRBJ2-2; tentative D call: TRBD2 (5 bases). Trimming left V 3 bases short and J 7 bases short, with 6 bases between. Germline V lookup: CDR1 DFQATT, CDR2 SNEGSKA (reference sequence). The CDR3 extends over 11 amino acids. CDR3 coding DNA: TGCAGTGCTAGGGCGGGCGGGGAGCTGTTTTTT. Protein product: CSARAGGELFF.

The chain employs TRBV20-1 and TRBJ2-7, with D possibly being TRBD1 or TRBD2 (6 bases each). The CDR3 is made up of 15 amino acids. V was cut by 0 bases and J by 4 bases, with 16 bases left in between. Looked up from germline, CDR1 is DFQATT and CDR2 is SNEGSKA (reference sequence). DNA for the CDR3: TGCAGTGCTAGAGATGAGGGAAGGGGGAGGTACGAGCAGTACTTC. This codes for CSARDEGRGRYEQYF.

The gene calls are TRBV13 and TRBJ1-2; maybe TRBD1 (5 bases). The CDR3 length is 16 residues. Germline V gives CDR1 PRHDT, CDR2 FYEKMQ (reference sequence). V dropped 5 bases and J dropped 4 bases, with 20 bases sitting between them. CDR3 sequence: CASSQGPRWDLYGYTF. CDR3 DNA sequence: TGTGCCAGCAGCCAGGGTCCGAGGTGGGACCTCTATGGCTACACCTTC. Together with reference TRBV13 and TRBJ1-2, the CDR3 gives the full variable domain: AAGVIQSPRHLIKEKRETATLKCYPIPRHDTVYWYQQGPGQDPQFLISFYEKMQSDKGSIPDRFSAQQFSDYHSELNMSSLELGDSALYFCASSQGPRWDLYGYTFGSGTRLTVV.

Only a few counts were recorded for this clonotype. The V gene is TRBV9, the J gene TRBJ2-7, with TRBD1 identical over 7 bases. The CDR3 loop spans 14 amino acids. Per the germline V gene, CDR1 is SGDLS and CDR2 is YYNGEE. Trimming removed 0 bases from V and 2 bases from J; junction bases left unmatched: 2. DNA of the CDR3: TGTGCCAGCAGCGTAGGAGGACAGGCCTACGAGCAGTACTTC. Its protein product is CASSVGGQAYEQYF.

The chain couples TRBV29-1 to TRBJ2-7; 12 bases are shared with TRBD2. The germline gives CDR1 SQVTM, CDR2 ANQGSEA. V lost 1 base to trimming and J lost 3 bases; unmatched junction nucleotides: 1. The CDR3 is 14 amino acids. The CDR3 DNA reads as TGCAGCGTTGAAGGACTAGCGGGAGTCTACGAGCAGTACTTC. Its protein product is CSVEGLAGVYEQYF.

V and J are TRBV7-2 and TRBJ2-1; TRBD2 matches 7 bases. The V and J ends lost 2 bases and 7 bases, in that order; junction bases with no gene match: 14. This CDR3 is 17 amino acids long. Germline lookup yields CDR1 SGHTA and CDR2 FQGNSA. This chain's CDR3 is CASSLWLSGGSGNEQFF. For the CDR3, the DNA is TGTGCCAGCAGCTTATGGTTAAGTGGCGGGAGCGGGAATGAGCAGTTCTTC.

In regard to this clonotype: An end of the junction differs from the germline gene, which may be a read error. The chain employs TRBV7-9 and TRBJ1-1; D is perhaps TRBD1 (5 bases). In germline, CDR1 is SEHNR, CDR2 FQNEAQ (reference sequence). The CDR3 runs to 15 residues. CDR3 amino acids: CAILGGETVNTEAFF. CDR3 DNA sequence: TGCGCTATTCTTGGGGGGGAGACGGTGAACACTGAAGCTTTCTTT.

This clonotype was recorded a few times. The rearrangement joins TRBV11-2 to TRBJ2-1, with TRBD2 matching 12 bases. Germline assignment: CDR1 SGHAT and CDR2 FQNNGV. With 5 bases clipped from V and 5 bases from J, the junction kept 4 bases outside the gene matches. The CDR3 sequence is 15 residues long. CDR3 in amino acids: CASSAWTSGNNEQFF. The DNA of the CDR3 is TGTGCCAGCAGCGCCTGGACTAGCGGGAACAATGAGCAGTTCTTC.

Comment on this clonotype: At one end, the junction sequence differs from germline, possibly due to a read error. V is TRBV5-4 and J is TRBJ2-1; the match to TRBD1 covers 8 bases. Germline loops: CDR1 SGHNT, CDR2 YYREEE (reference sequence). The CDR3 is 13 residues long. This CDR3 is CTTGDRHYNEQFF. The CDR3 coding sequence is TGCACCACTGGGGACAGGCATTACAATGAGCAGTTCTTC.

V gene TRBV28 combines with J gene TRBJ2-1, with 11 bases identical to TRBD2. With 2 bases clipped from V and 0 bases from J, the junction kept 3 bases outside the gene matches. CDR1 MDHEN and CDR2 SYDVKM come from the germline V gene. The CDR3 has 17 amino acids. The CDR3, as DNA: TGTGCCAGCAGTTTACTAGCGGGAGGCCTCTCCTACAATGAGCAGTTCTTC. It is translated as CASSLLAGGLSYNEQFF.

This clonotype has a single count. V gene TRBV5-1 combines with J gene TRBJ2-1; TRBD1 agrees at 7 bases. The CDR3 totals 13 residues. Trimming took 3 bases from V and 7 from J; bases not matched to a gene: 4. The germline gives CDR1 SGHRS, CDR2 YFSETQ. The CDR3 DNA reads as TGCGCCAGCAGCTGGGACAGCCCAAATGAGCAGTTCTTC. As protein: CASSWDSPNEQFF.

V and J are TRBV27 and TRBJ2-4, with D possibly being TRBD1 or TRBD2 (6 bases each). The CDR3 sequence is 14 residues long. CDR1 and CDR2 from the germline V gene are MNHEY and SMNVEV (reference sequence). Trimming stripped 8 bases from V and 9 bases from J, with 20 bases between. CDR3 sequence reads: CASSSWGAGSIQYF. The CDR3 region has the DNA TGTGCCAGCTCATCTTGGGGGGCTGGGAGCATTCAGTACTTC.

V is TRBV24-1 and J is TRBJ1-2, with D unresolved. The CDR3 spans 13 residues. Germline CDR1 KGHDR, CDR2 SFDVKD. The ends were cut back, 7 bases at V and 2 bases at J, with 10 bases in the middle. In nucleotides, the CDR3 is TGTGCCACCAGCCCCGGATTGAACTATGGCTACACCTTC. Translation: CATSPGLNYGYTF.

The chain employs TRBV20-1 and TRBJ2-1; 16 bases are a match to TRBD2. Germline values: CDR1 DFQATT, CDR2 SNEGSKA (reference sequence). V dropped 3 bases and J dropped 2; count of bases not matched to a gene: 10. The CDR3 has 19 amino acids. In DNA, the CDR3 is TGCAGTGCTAGCCCATTCCCGGGACTAGCGGGAGGGCCCTACAATGAGCAGTTCTTC. Protein product: CSASPFPGLAGGPYNEQFF.

This clonotype was picked up a small number of times. This chain links TRBV29-1 with TRBJ2-4; D is possibly TRBD1 (7 bases). Trimming took 3 bases from V and 3 from J, leaving 12 bases between them. The germline gives CDR1 SQVTM, CDR2 ANQGSEA. The CDR3 runs 14 residues. The CDR3 reads CSVDRGRNKNIQYF. CDR3 coding DNA: TGCAGCGTTGACAGGGGGAGGAACAAAAACATTCAGTACTTC.

In this sample, this clonotype turned up many times. V and J are TRBV25-1 and TRBJ2-1, with D uncertain. The V gene lost 6 bases and the J gene lost 6 bases, with 6 bases spanning the gap. Germline-derived CDR1 and CDR2 are MGHDK and SYGVNS. The CDR3 contains 11 residues. The CDR3 sequence is CASSEGNEQFF. For the CDR3, the DNA is TGTGCCAGCAGCGAAGGCAATGAGCAGTTCTTC. Together with reference TRBV25-1 and TRBJ2-1, the CDR3 gives the full variable domain: EADIYQTPRYLVIGTGKKITLECSQTMGHDKMYWYQQDPGMELHLIHYSYGVNSTEKGDLSSESTVSRIRTEHFPLTLESARPSHTSQYLCASSEGNEQFFGPGTRLTVL.